The 3 T cell receptor beta chains below were found in one sample sequenced in a study of graft-versus-host responses after intestinal transplantation (dated by TCRdb to about 2021). Their target antigens are unknown. The library was prepared using the immunoSEQ multiplex PCR assay. As stored in TCRdb, this immuneACCESS dataset retains in-frame rearrangements with V and J assigned. A fraction of the clones does not appear; measured against another copy, unresolved V genes explain less than half of the discrepancy, and the remainder lacks a known reason. The sample includes tens of thousands of clones, with approximately 88% observed a single time. In total, the top ten clones hold roughly 2.5% of the sample. Sample time point, as interpreted from the label and publication: cells obtained before transplantation from donor or recipient. The sequencing used unstimulated CD8+ T cells sorted from spleen or lymph node cells, collected before intestinal transplant. These TCRs come from a human donor who received an intestinal transplant.

This clone occurred a few times. The CDR3 here is CASSLAALLNTEAFF. The CDR3 DNA reads as TGCGCCAGCAGCTTGGCTGCGTTGTTAAACACTGAAGCTTTCTTT. This sequence joins TRBV5-1 and TRBJ1-1; no definite D call. Trimming stripped 0 bases from V and 2 bases from J, with 11 bases between. The CDR3 contains 15 residues. The germline V gene has CDR1 SGHRS and CDR2 YFSETQ.

V gene TRBV9 combines with J gene TRBJ2-1; 8 nucleotides agree with TRBD2. The V and J ends lost 0 bases and 0 bases, in that order; junction bases with no gene match: 5. The CDR3 consists of 17 residues. Germline lookup yields CDR1 SGDLS and CDR2 YYNGEE. The CDR3, as DNA: TGTGCCAGCAGCGTAGCGCCCCGGGAGGGCTCCTACAATGAGCAGTTCTTC. It codes for CASSVAPREGSYNEQFF.

The rearrangement uses TRBV27 and TRBJ2-5, with a possible D match to TRBD2 (5 bases). There are 16 residues in the CDR3. Germline V gene sequence: CDR1 MNHEY, CDR2 SMNVEV (reference sequence). The V end lost 5 bases, the J end lost 5 bases, and 21 bases lay between the germline ends. DNA for the CDR3: TGTGCCAGCAGTCAATCTATTTGGACTCAGAGGGAGACCCAGTACTTC. As protein: CASSQSIWTQRETQYF.